This record covers a single TCR beta chain. What this receptor recognizes is not known. Base quality data are lacking; no much larger clone is found one base away. Whole blood was collected in K2EDTA tubes by collaborating institutions according to the institutions' own protocols. For TCRbeta analysis, collaborator samples were shipped as frozen whole blood, as isolated PBMCs, or as DNA extracted from either sample type. From the cysteine through the phenylalanine, the CDR3 covers 14 amino acids. Only the CDR3 part of the read is kept: 42 bases, read in frame from the first base. Germline trimming: 8 bases from V, 6 bases from J; junction bases outside gene matches: 9. Reading the germline V gene gives CDR1 SNHLY and CDR2 FYNNEI. This sample is part of a study of blood T cell repertoires in COVID-19 (dated by TCRdb to 2019 to 2021). As for the study more broadly: Samples from collaborators originated in the United States, Italy and Spain and spanned both the acute and convalescent phases of COVID-19. The material from the prospective study consisted of cDNA or gDNA derived from T cells, B-cell-depleted T cells, or PBMCs. Deeply sampled blood TCRbeta repertoires from subjects exposed to, actively infected with, or recovered from COVID-19 were included in the dataset. The repertoires were released in a freely available public database intended as a resource for research on the immune response to SARS-CoV-2. Samples were obtained from the ongoing ImmuneRACE study (first 160 participants) and from over 1,000 subjects provided by 6 global collaborators. Sample metadata almost always included a de-identified subject ID, COVID-19 status, age in years and sex. Where available, HLA class I and class II types were taken from metadata supplied by the sample provider and were not determined by assay-based typing. Overall results and qualifications from the work: Clinical and demographic metadata were provided uncurated, with the amount varying by source and participant.

TCRbeta CDR3 regions were amplified from genomic DNA using the immunoSEQ Assay, a bias-controlled multiplex PCR. On the authors' methods: Nucleated cell counts per sample were estimated from amplification of reference gene primers within the assay. Sequence reads were collapsed and filtered to measure the absolute abundance of every unique TCRbeta CDR3 rearrangement. For each sample, productive Simpson clonality was calculated as the square root of Simpson's diversity index over productive rearrangements. The table was pulled from immuneACCESS by TCRdb, which kept in-frame rearrangements only. Such tables lose some clones; where checked, under half of the loss comes from unresolved V genes, and the rest has no known cause. V and J calls and clone size are as listed in that table; D and trimming were resolved from the DNA. This sample holds about 92,000 clones; approximately 85% were observed only once. The ten largest make up around 11% of the sample.

The V and J genes are TRBV2 and TRBJ1-5; 8 central bases correspond to TRBD1. The sample consisted of peripheral blood. This clonotype was sampled from a human donor in a cohort sampled during active COVID-19. The CDR3 reads as follows: CASGGQGSFQPQHF. The DNA sequence follows: TGTGCCAGCGGAGGACAGGGTAGTTTTCAGCCCCAGCATTTT.